This TCR beta chain was sequenced for a study of PD-L1 blockade in urothelial cancer. The study, taken as a whole, reports: Durable-benefit patients showed greater tumor-associated blood clone expansion at 3 weeks.

The CDR3 length is 13 residues. The V gene's germline CDR1 is ENHRY and CDR2 SYGVKD. V dropped 10 bases and J dropped 4; count of bases not matched to a gene: 8. Regarding this clone: Its specificity is unknown.

What went into each PCR as a spike was synthetic TCR analog templates. Profiled with immunoSEQ multiplex PCR; TCRdb holds only in-frame clones, not every one. Of more than 90,000 clones detected, more than 85% appear once; the ten largest clones hold under 5%. Time point given: peripheral blood 6 weeks after treatment start. This chain links TRBV10-3 with TRBJ2-3; 7 positions agree with TRBD1. The sequenced sample was PBMCs, obtained around atezolizumab (anti-PD-L1) treatment. The receptor comes from a man aged 55 to 69 with urothelial cancer. In DNA form, the CDR3 reads TGTGCCACCCTCCAGGGGGAAGCAGATACGCAGTATTTT. Amino acid sequence: CATLQGEADTQYF.